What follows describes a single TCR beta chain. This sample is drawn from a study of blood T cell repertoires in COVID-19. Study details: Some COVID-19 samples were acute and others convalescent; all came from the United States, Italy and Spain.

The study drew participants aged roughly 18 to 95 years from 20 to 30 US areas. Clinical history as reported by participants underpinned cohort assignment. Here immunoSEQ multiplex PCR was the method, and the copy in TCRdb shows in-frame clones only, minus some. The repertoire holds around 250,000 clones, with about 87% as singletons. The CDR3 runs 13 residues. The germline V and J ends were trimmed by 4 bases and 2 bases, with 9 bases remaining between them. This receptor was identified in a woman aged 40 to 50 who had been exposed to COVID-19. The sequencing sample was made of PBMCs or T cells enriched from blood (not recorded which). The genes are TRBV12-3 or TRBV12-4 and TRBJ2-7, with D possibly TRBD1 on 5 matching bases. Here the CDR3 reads CASSSDRTYEQYF. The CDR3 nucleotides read TGTGCCAGCAGTTCCGACAGAACCTACGAGCAGTACTTC.